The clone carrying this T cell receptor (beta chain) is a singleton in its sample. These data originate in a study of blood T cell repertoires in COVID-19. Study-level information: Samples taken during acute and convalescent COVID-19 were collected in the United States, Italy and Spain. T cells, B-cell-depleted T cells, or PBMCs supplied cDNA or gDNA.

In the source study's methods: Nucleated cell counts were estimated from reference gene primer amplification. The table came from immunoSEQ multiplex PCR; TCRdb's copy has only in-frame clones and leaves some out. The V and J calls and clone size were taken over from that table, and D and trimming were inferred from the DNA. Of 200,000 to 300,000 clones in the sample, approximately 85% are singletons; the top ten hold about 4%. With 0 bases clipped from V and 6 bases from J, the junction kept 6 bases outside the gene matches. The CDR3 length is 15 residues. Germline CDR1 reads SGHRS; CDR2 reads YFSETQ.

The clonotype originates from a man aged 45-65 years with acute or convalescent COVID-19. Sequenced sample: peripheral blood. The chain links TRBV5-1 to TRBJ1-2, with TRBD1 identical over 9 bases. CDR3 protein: CASSLGPGQGHGYTF. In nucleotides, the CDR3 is TGCGCCAGCAGCTTGGGTCCGGGACAGGGACATGGCTACACCTTC.